These T cell receptor beta chains were read from a single sample in a study of blood T cells in healthy people across ages. Using its own MiXCR run on the 5' RACE reads, TCRdb lists one record per CDR3 protein. Here the sample spans fewer than 1.5 million distinct CDR3 sequences, approximately 38% being singletons. The sample taken for sequencing was blood. The receptors stem from a woman between 18 and 29 years old in good health. Both conserved end residues are part of each CDR3. The D gene is left open where the match is weak. Clone size is given for some rows only: seen once, a few or many times, or a class if the clone is expanded.

D gene,V gene,J gene,clone size,CDR3 protein,CDR3 DNA
.,TRBV4-1,TRBJ2-7,many,CASSQVRDNYEQYF,TGCGCCAGCAGCCAAGTCCGGGACAACTACGAGCAGTACTTC
.,TRBV24-1,TRBJ2-6,.,CATSDWSGANVLTF,TGTGCCACCAGTGATTGGTCCGGGGCCAACGTCCTGACTTTC
.,TRBV9,TRBJ2-7,few,CASTSGRRGEQYF,TGTGCCAGCACGTCAGGGCGGAGGGGCGAGCAGTACTTC
TRBD2,TRBV4-2,TRBJ2-1,many,CASSGAGDLNEQFF,TGTGCCAGCAGCGGAGCGGGAGATTTAAATGAGCAGTTCTTC
TRBD2,TRBV29-1,TRBJ2-3,.,CSAAGLAGWGTDTQYF,TGCAGCGCCGCGGGACTAGCGGGATGGGGTACAGATACGCAGTATTTT
.,TRBV20-1,TRBJ1-2,few,CSARDRDDQRYTF,TGCAGTGCTAGAGATAGGGATGACCAACGCTACACCTTC
TRBD1,TRBV5-1,TRBJ2-3,.,CASSMGQGSSTDTQYF,TGCGCCAGCAGCATGGGACAGGGGTCTAGCACAGATACGCAGTATTTT
.,TRBV20-1,TRBJ2-1,few,CSAEDRDSGVPTYNEQFF,TGCAGTGCGGAGGATCGGGACTCCGGCGTTCCTACCTACAATGAGCAGTTCTTC
.,TRBV7-8,TRBJ1-1,few,CASSRTGYTEAFF,TGTGCCAGCAGCCGTACAGGGTACACTGAAGCTTTCTTT
.,TRBV27,TRBJ1-4,.,CASSFAGWTNEKLFF,TGTGCCAGCAGTTTCGCCGGCTGGACTAATGAAAAACTGTTTTTT
.,TRBV3-1,TRBJ2-3,few,CASSQGSGWNTQYF,TGTGCCAGCAGCCAAGGTTCAGGGTGGAATACGCAGTATTTT
.,TRBV10-3,TRBJ1-2,few,CAISYDGNGYTF,TGTGCCATCAGCTATGACGGGAATGGCTACACCTTC
.,TRBV2,TRBJ2-5,.,CASSEFWARGETQYF,TGTGCCAGCAGTGAATTCTGGGCCAGAGGAGAGACCCAGTACTTC
TRBD1,TRBV7-9,TRBJ1-2,.,CASRGTETNYGYTF,TGTGCCAGCAGGGGGACAGAGACTAACTATGGCTACACCTTC
TRBD1,TRBV25-1,TRBJ2-5,.,CASSEYGTGGTQYF,TGTGCCAGCAGTGAATATGGGACAGGGGGGACCCAGTACTTC
.,TRBV7-2,TRBJ1-2,many,CASSLSQFFNYGYTF,TGTGCCAGCAGCTTAAGTCAGTTCTTCAACTATGGCTACACCTTC
TRBD1,TRBV6-4,TRBJ2-1,.,CASSEGTGGLDEQFF,TGTGCCAGCAGTGAAGGGACAGGGGGGTTGGATGAGCAGTTCTTC
TRBD1,TRBV19,TRBJ2-7,few,CASSIDGTGPSNEQYF,TGTGCCAGTAGTATAGATGGGACAGGACCCTCGAACGAGCAGTACTTC
.,TRBV7-2,TRBJ1-1,.,CASSTARVGNTEAFF,TGTGCCAGCAGCACTGCCAGGGTGGGGAACACTGAAGCTTTCTTT